The TCR beta chain under discussion was sequenced for a study of T cells in tumors after PD-1 blockade. The wider study: Daily vismodegib 150 mg continued in a subset of anti-PD-1-treated patients. On average, peripheral blood gave about 120,000 TCR templates and 35,000 to 40,000 unique clonotypes.

Looked up from germline, CDR1 is SQVTM and CDR2 is ANQGSEA. CDR3 size: 17 residues. Trimming removed 8 bases from V and 4 bases from J; junction bases left unmatched: 14. This clone was picked up one time. Sequenced by immunoSEQ multiplex PCR; TCRdb stores in-frame clones only, minus some. The table has about 14,000 clones, 82% seen once. The rearrangement uses TRBV29-1 and TRBJ2-5; 15 nucleotides line up with TRBD2. The source was PBMCs, collected after anti-PD-1 treatment. This TCR was recovered from a human donor with basal cell carcinoma. The CDR3, as DNA: TGCAGCTCCGGCGGGACTAGCGGGGGGATCCCTCGAGAGACCCAGTACTTC. It specifies CSSGGTSGGIPRETQYF.